A selection of T cell receptor beta chains follows, all from one sample in a study of cytomegalovirus exposure and HLA in healthy donors. Profiling relied on immunoSEQ multiplex PCR, and the TCRdb table lists in-frame clones only, not all of them. The sample yields 20,000 to 25,000 clones, of which the top ten take up roughly 23%. The sample taken for sequencing was PBMCs. Every receptor here comes from a man aged 60 to 69 in good health and CMV-seropositive. CDR3s include the opening cysteine and the closing phenylalanine or tryptophan. The order of the fields is D gene, J gene, V gene, CDR3 DNA, CDR3 protein. D genes are given only for firm matches.

NA	TRBJ1-1	TRBV7-8	TGTGCCAGCAGCCCAAACAGGAACACTGAAGCTTTCTTT	CASSPNRNTEAFF
TRBD1	TRBJ2-7	TRBV13	TGTGCCAGCAGCTCTCGAGACAGGGGGTACGAGCAGTACTTC	CASSSRDRGYEQYF
TRBD2	TRBJ2-1	TRBV9	TGTGCCAGCAGCCCAGAGACTAGCGGGATCATCAATGAGCAGTTCTTC	CASSPETSGIINEQFF
NA	TRBJ1-2	TRBV5-1	TGCGCCAGCAGCTTGGGGGAGAGGGCCCCAATCTATGGCTACACCTTC	CASSLGERAPIYGYTF
TRBD2	TRBJ2-2	TRBV5-4	TGTGCCAGCAGCACGAAGACTAGCAGGGCCGGGGAGCTGTTTTTT	CASSTKTSRAGELFF
NA	TRBJ1-4	TRBV7-2	TGTGCCAGCAGCTCGGCGGGAAGGAATAATGAAAAACTGTTTTTT	CASSSAGRNNEKLFF
NA	TRBJ1-2	TRBV6-1	TGTGCCAGCAGTGTGACAGTCTATGGCTACACCTTC	CASSVTVYGYTF
NA	TRBJ2-1	TRBV30	TGTGCCTGGGAACCCCCCCGACTAGGTAGAGTAGATGAGCAGTTCTTC	CAWEPPRLGRVDEQFF
NA	TRBJ2-1	TRBV20-1	TGCAGTGCTAGATACCAGGGGGGGCAGTTCTTC	CSARYQGGQFF
TRBD1	TRBJ1-1	TRBV5-1	TGCGCCAGCAGCCCTGGACAGGGGGCCATGAACACTGAAGCTTTCTTT	CASSPGQGAMNTEAFF
NA	TRBJ2-7	TRBV18	TGTGCCAGCTCACTTCGGTCGGGAGTGATCTACGAGCAGTACTTC	CASSLRSGVIYEQYF
TRBD1	TRBJ1-2	TRBV6-5	TGTGCCAGCAGCCAACCCGAGACAGGGGCACGGGGCTACACCTTC	CASSQPETGARGYTF
TRBD1	TRBJ1-3	TRBV10-3	TGTGCCATCAGTACGACAGGGGGCTCTGGAAACACCATATATTTT	CAISTTGGSGNTIYF
TRBD1	TRBJ2-2	TRBV18	TGTGCCAGCTCACCTCGACAGGGCGGAACCGGGGAGCTGTTTTTT	CASSPRQGGTGELFF
TRBD1	TRBJ2-7	TRBV29-1	TGCAGCGTTGAACAAAGGAGGGGACAGGGGGACTACGAGCAGTACTTC	CSVEQRRGQGDYEQYF
NA	TRBJ2-6	TRBV15	TGTGCCACCGCCCCGGCGGATATACCCTCTGGGGCCAACGTCCTGACTTTC	CATAPADIPSGANVLTF
TRBD1	TRBJ1-2	TRBV2	TGTGCCAGCAGGGACAGGGAGGGTAACTATGGCTACACCTTC	CASRDREGNYGYTF
NA	TRBJ1-1	TRBV5-1	TGCGCCAGCAGTTTCTTAAACACTGAAGCTTTCTTT	CASSFLNTEAFF
TRBD1	TRBJ1-5	TRBV13	TGTGCCAGCAGCTTGGGCCTGACAGGGGAACAGCCCCAGCATTTT	CASSLGLTGEQPQHF
TRBD1	TRBJ1-2	TRBV5-1	TGCGCCAGCAGCTTGGAGGGGGCAGGGTTCAACTATGGCTACACCTTC	CASSLEGAGFNYGYTF
NA	TRBJ2-5	TRBV30	TGTGCCTGGAGTGCGTCCCTTCCCCAAGAGACCCAGTACTTC	CAWSASLPQETQYF
TRBD2	TRBJ2-3	TRBV27	TGTGCCAGCAGTCCCTCCCTAGCGGGAGGGATGAATACGCAGTATTTT	CASSPSLAGGMNTQYF
TRBD1	TRBJ2-4	TRBV19	TGTGCCAGTAGTATAGATCTATTCGGGACAGGGTCTAAAAACATTCAGTACTTC	CASSIDLFGTGSKNIQYF
TRBD1	TRBJ2-1	TRBV29-1	TGCAGCGTCCGCAGGGGGCGCGGCAATGAGCAGTTCTTC	CSVRRGRGNEQFF
NA	TRBJ2-7	TRBV4-1	TGCGCCAGCAGCCAAGCGGGCTACAGGGTGGGGGTCGATCGACCCTACGAGCAGTACTTC	CASSQAGYRVGVDRPYEQYF
TRBD1	TRBJ1-5	TRBV6-1	TGTGCCAGCAAATTGGGACAGGTTTATCAGCCCCAGCATTTT	CASKLGQVYQPQHF